These 5 T cell receptor beta chains came from one sample sequenced in a study of PD-1 blockade in classical Hodgkin lymphoma. Regarding time point: cycle 4 day 1 (C4D1), after six to seven weeks of nivolumab. All trial patients relapsed after autologous stem cell transplantation. Assay: immunoSEQ multiplex PCR; the TCRdb copy retains only in-frame clones and omits some. The sample has approximately 96,000 clones, 90% to 95% seen once. The source was peripheral blood mononuclear cells (PBMCs), collected before the fourth cycle of nivolumab. The source of these receptors is a human donor with classical Hodgkin lymphoma.

The V and J genes are TRBV7-9 and TRBJ1-3, with no clear D. CDR3 length: 14 residues. Deletions cut 5 bases from V and 2 bases from J, with 10 bases between. Germline CDR1 SEHNR, CDR2 FQNEAQ (reference sequence). In DNA form, the CDR3 reads TGTGCCAGCAGCGCGACTGACGCTGGAAACACCATATATTTT. It is translated as CASSATDAGNTIYF. The full variable domain, in which reference TRBV7-9 and TRBJ1-3 provide the parts outside the CDR3, is DTGVSQNPRHKITKRGQNVTFRCDPISEHNRLYWYRQTLGQGPEFLTYFQNEAQLEKSRLLSDRFSAERPKGSFSTLEIQRTEQGDSAMYLCASSATDAGNTIYFGEGSWLTVV.

The chain uses TRBV19 and TRBJ1-2; tentative D call: TRBD1 (6 bases). Germline V gene sequence: CDR1 LNHDA, CDR2 SQIVND (reference sequence). Trimming took 3 bases from V and 4 from J, leaving 12 bases between them. The CDR3 is 14 residues long. The CDR3 sequence: CASSILGQLYGYTF. CDR3 DNA: TGTGCCAGTAGTATTTTGGGACAACTCTATGGCTACACCTTC.

The rearrangement joins TRBV6-6 to TRBJ2-1; 12 bases agree with TRBD2. Germline V CDR1 and CDR2: MNHNY, SVGAGI (reference sequence). CDR3 length equals 16 residues. The V and J ends lost 0 bases and 9 bases, in that order; junction bases with no gene match: 6. The CDR3 bases are TGTGCCAGCAGTTACTCTACGACTAGCGGGAGTGCTGAGCAGTTCTTC. It yields the protein CASSYSTTSGSAEQFF.

The chain's CDR3 is CASSYSSDGELFF. CDR3 sequence (DNA): TGTGCCAGCAGTTACTCGTCTGACGGGGAGCTGTTTTTT. V and J are TRBV6-5 and TRBJ2-2; D is unresolved. Germline lookup yields CDR1 MNHEY and CDR2 SVGAGI. Deletions cut 0 bases from V and 7 bases from J, with 6 bases between. The CDR3 has 13 amino acids.

The rearrangement links TRBV7-2 to TRBJ2-3, with 11 bases that match TRBD2. The CDR3 is 18 amino acids. The V gene's germline CDR1 is SGHTA and CDR2 FQGNSA. V trimming: 5 bases; J trimming: 5 bases; junction bases outside the gene matches: 15. CDR3 sequence (DNA): TGTGCCAGCAGCCTAAGAAGGAGACTAGCGGGGTCCCTAGATACGCAGTATTTT. It encodes CASSLRRRLAGSLDTQYF.